Following are 11 T cell receptor beta chains from one sample sequenced in a study of blood T cell repertoires in COVID-19. The protocol was immunoSEQ multiplex PCR, while the TCRdb copy is restricted to in-frame clones and leaves out a portion. The table includes around 250,000 clones, approximately 91% detected once. The sequenced material came from peripheral blood. The receptors come from a woman in her forties who had recovered from COVID-19.

The chain employs TRBV19 and TRBJ1-5; D not resolved. The V end lost 1 base, the J end lost 1 base, and 11 bases lay between the germline ends. The CDR3 length is 16 residues. The germline V gene encodes CDR1 LNHDA and CDR2 SQIVND (reference sequence). The CDR3 region has the DNA TGTGCCAGTAGTATAGCGTCCGGGGAGAGCAATCAGCCCCAGCATTTT. Translated, it gives CASSIASGESNQPQHF.

This rearrangement joins TRBV18 to TRBJ2-7, with TRBD2 matching over 8 bases. Germline loops: CDR1 KGHSH, CDR2 LQKENI. The ends lost 3 bases at V and 4 bases at J; junction bases unmatched: 8. The CDR3 spans 15 residues. CDR3 protein: CASSPWGLVRYEQYF. In nucleotides, the CDR3 is TGTGCCAGCTCACCGTGGGGACTAGTAAGGTACGAGCAGTACTTC.

This clone was found once. The chain joins TRBV6-5 to TRBJ1-1, with D possibly being TRBD1 (5 bases). The CDR3 contains 13 residues. Germline assignment: CDR1 MNHEY and CDR2 SVGAGI. The germline V and J ends were trimmed by 0 bases and 11 bases, with 13 bases remaining between them. In nucleotides, the CDR3 is TGTGCCAGCAGTTACTCATCTCAGGGAATGGCTTTCTTT. Encoded protein: CASSYSSQGMAFF.

The V call is TRBV7-2, the J call TRBJ2-1; TRBD2 matches at 10 bases. V lost 7 bases, J lost 2 bases, and 8 bases stayed unmatched. CDR3 length: 16 residues. CDR1 and CDR2 from the germline V gene are SGHTA and FQGNSA. The CDR3 here is CASNPVGTSAYNEQFF. CDR3 DNA: TGTGCCAGCAACCCAGTGGGGACTAGCGCCTACAATGAGCAGTTCTTC.

The chain couples TRBV27 to TRBJ2-1; TRBD2 aligns across 10 bases. V shed 0 bases and J 9 bases; nucleotides not matched to a gene: 5. CDR1 and CDR2 (germline): MNHEY, SMNVEV (reference sequence). The CDR3 consists of 15 residues. The CDR3 bases are TGTGCCAGCAGTTTATCGATGGTAGCGGGAGGTGAGCAGTTCTTC. Encoded protein: CASSLSMVAGGEQFF.

The chain is built from TRBV27 and TRBJ2-7; 8 positions match TRBD2. This CDR3 comprises 13 residues. CDR1 and CDR2 (germline): MNHEY, SMNVEV (reference sequence). Trimming cost V 4 bases and J 3 bases; bases outside gene matches: 2. CDR3 sequence: CASSSSGGYEQYF. The DNA for the CDR3 is TGTGCCAGCAGTTCCAGCGGGGGCTACGAGCAGTACTTC.

The chain recombines TRBV27 with TRBJ2-2, with TRBD1 as a possible D gene (6 bases). Trimming shortened V by 8 bases and J by 3 bases, and 10 bases separated the two germline ends. The CDR3 is 13 residues long. Germline V gene lookup returns CDR1 MNHEY and CDR2 SMNVEV (reference sequence). CDR3 DNA sequence: TGTGCCAGCCGGGACATTGACACCGGGGAGCTGTTTTTT. Encoded protein: CASRDIDTGELFF.

In regard to this clone: Other nucleotide sequences from this sample produce the same CDR3. V and J are TRBV9 and TRBJ2-7, with TRBD2 as a possible D gene (5 bases). The CDR3 contains 14 residues. The V and J ends lost 4 bases and 1 base respectively, with 12 bases between them. CDR1 SGDLS and CDR2 YYNGEE come from the germline V gene. CDR3 residues: CASSPRTGSYEQYF. CDR3 bases: TGTGCCAGCAGCCCTCGGACTGGGTCCTACGAGCAGTACTTC.

V usage is TRBV5-4 and J usage is TRBJ2-7, with TRBD2 matching over 7 bases. Germline trimming cut 4 bases from V and 1 base from J; bases unmatched to any gene: 11. This CDR3 region has 16 residues. Germline V CDR1 and CDR2: SGHNT, YYREEE (reference sequence). CDR3 nucleotides: TGTGCCAGCAGCCCCGGGCTAGCGGTAGTTTCCTACGAGCAGTACTTC. Translated, it gives CASSPGLAVVSYEQYF.

Only one count was recorded for this clone. The rearrangement uses TRBV29-1 and TRBJ2-7, with 9 bases matching TRBD2. CDR3 length: 13 residues. J gave up 3 bases and V 3 bases, and 3 bases lay outside the gene matches. Germline CDR1 and CDR2: SQVTM and ANQGSEA. The CDR3 region has the DNA TGCAGCGTTGAGCGGGAGGGGGGCTACGAGCAGTACTTC. Translating gives CSVEREGGYEQYF.

The chain joins TRBV9 to TRBJ2-5; TRBD2 matches at 15 bases. The germline V gene encodes CDR1 SGDLS and CDR2 YYNGEE. Germline trimming cut 4 bases from V and 5 bases from J; bases unmatched to any gene: 6. The CDR3 spans 16 residues. The CDR3 loop reads CASSPGLAGGPETQYF. The CDR3 nucleotides read TGTGCCAGCAGCCCGGGACTAGCGGGAGGACCCGAGACCCAGTACTTC.